Listed below are T cell receptor beta chains from one sample, sequenced in a study of PD-L1 blockade in urothelial cancer. Only in-frame clones appear in the TCRdb table, and some are missing; sequencing was by immunoSEQ multiplex PCR. The data hold about 45,000 clones, with around 90% observed a single time. Source: PBMCs, taken around atezolizumab (anti-PD-L1) treatment. The origin of the receptors is a man in his sixties or seventies with urothelial cancer. Each CDR3 is given with its conserved first and last residue. A D gene is named only where the DNA matches it firmly. Not every row has a clone size; where given, it reads once, few, many or a size class.

j_call v_call d_call clone_size cdr3_aa cdr3_nt
TRBJ2-1 TRBV5-1 TRBD2 NA CASSAGTSNGNEQFF TGCGCCAGCAGCGCCGGGACTAGTAATGGCAATGAGCAGTTCTTC
TRBJ1-3 TRBV5-4 TRBD1 NA CASSLGPLQGTATIYF TGTGCCAGCAGCTTGGGTCCATTGCAGGGGACAGCCACCATATATTTT
TRBJ2-2 TRBV19 NA once CATESAVTANTGELFF TGTGCCACCGAATCAGCGGTCACCGCGAACACCGGGGAGCTGTTTTTT
TRBJ2-1 TRBV28 TRBD1 NA CASSRGQGNWNEQFF TGTGCCAGCAGCCGAGGACAGGGGAATTGGAATGAGCAGTTCTTC
TRBJ2-7 TRBV15 NA NA CATSRDRRERYEQYF TGTGCCACCAGCAGAGATCGGAGGGAGCGGTACGAGCAGTACTTC
TRBJ2-7 TRBV19 NA NA CASTPTSGAEQYF TGTGCCAGTACCCCGACCTCAGGGGCCGAGCAGTACTTC
TRBJ1-2 TRBV15 TRBD1 NA CATSRDRGQGWGYTF TGTGCCACCAGCAGAGATCGGGGACAGGGTTGGGGCTACACCTTC
TRBJ2-7 TRBV6-1 NA NA CASHQDSYEQYF TGTGCCAGCCACCAGGACTCCTACGAGCAGTACTTC
TRBJ1-4 TRBV21-1 NA NA CARRVRSIGTYEKLFF TGTGCCAGAAGGGTAAGGAGTATCGGGACATACGAAAAACTGTTTTTT
TRBJ2-3 TRBV2 NA NA CASSEFGAGGGTQYF TGTGCCAGCAGTGAATTTGGGGCAGGGGGAGGTACGCAGTATTTT
TRBJ2-1 TRBV7-3 TRBD2 NA CASSLQREEVEQFF TGTGCCAGCAGCTTACAGCGGGAGGAGGTTGAGCAGTTCTTC
TRBJ1-5 TRBV18 TRBD1 NA CASSTDRVSNQPQHF TGTGCCAGCTCTACGGACAGGGTTAGCAATCAGCCCCAGCATTTT
TRBJ2-1 TRBV11-2 TRBD1 NA CASSLGTGVMSEQFF TGTGCCAGCAGCTTAGGAACAGGGGTTATGTCTGAGCAGTTCTTC
TRBJ2-7 TRBV10-3 TRBD1 once CAISTGTGGNMYEQYF TGTGCCATCAGCACCGGGACAGGGGGAAATATGTACGAGCAGTACTTC
TRBJ1-1 TRBV18 TRBD1 once CASSKLGQAYLNTEAFF TGTGCCAGCTCTAAGTTGGGACAGGCTTATTTGAACACTGAAGCTTTCTTT
TRBJ2-2 TRBV9 TRBD2 NA CASSGLAGGSFSTGELFF TGTGCCAGCAGCGGACTAGCGGGGGGGTCTTTTAGCACCGGGGAGCTGTTTTTT
TRBJ2-7 TRBV6-1 TRBD2 NA CASSEGLAGGPGSYEQYF TGTGCCAGCAGTGAGGGACTAGCGGGAGGGCCTGGTTCCTACGAGCAGTACTTC
TRBJ2-1 TRBV19 TRBD2 NA CASSIRLAGNEQFF TGTGCCAGTAGTATCCGCCTAGCGGGCAATGAGCAGTTCTTC
TRBJ2-1 TRBV29-1 NA NA CSVRLVVYNEQFF TGCAGCGTCCGACTAGTCGTCTACAATGAGCAGTTCTTC
TRBJ2-2 TRBV19 TRBD1 NA CASSSGTGRTGELFF TGTGCCAGTAGCTCCGGGACAGGGAGGACCGGGGAGCTGTTTTTT
TRBJ2-1 TRBV28 NA NA CASSLLGGASYEQFF TGTGCCAGCAGTTTGCTTGGGGGCGCTTCGTATGAGCAGTTCTTC
TRBJ1-1 TRBV29-1 TRBD1 NA CSVMGQGISEAFF TGCAGCGTGATGGGACAGGGGATTTCTGAAGCTTTCTTT
TRBJ2-7 TRBV5-4 NA NA CASSFRTTHEQYF TGTGCCAGCAGCTTCCGGACTACACACGAGCAGTACTTC
TRBJ2-7 TRBV23-1 TRBD2 once CASTLDGRAPNYEQYF TGCGCCAGCACCCTAGATGGGAGGGCCCCGAACTACGAGCAGTACTTC
TRBJ2-2 TRBV28 TRBD2 once CAGTSGRAVDTGELFF TGTGCCGGTACTAGCGGGAGGGCCGTCGACACCGGGGAGCTGTTTTTT
TRBJ2-3 TRBV4-1 TRBD2 NA CASSQEESAGGPTDTQYF TGCGCCAGCAGCCAAGAGGAGTCGGCGGGAGGCCCCACAGATACGCAGTATTTT
TRBJ2-7 TRBV6-1 NA NA CASSPNRQEQQYF TGTGCCAGCAGTCCTAATAGACAGGAACAGCAGTACTTC
TRBJ1-1 TRBV5-6 NA NA CASRRFREFTEAFF TGTGCCAGCAGGCGATTCAGGGAATTCACTGAAGCTTTCTTT
TRBJ1-2 TRBV10-2 TRBD1 NA CASSEGRGPYTGYGYTF TGCGCCAGCAGTGAGGGCAGGGGGCCCTATACCGGCTATGGCTACACCTTC
TRBJ2-1 TRBV27 NA NA CASSLSWVRGPNEQFF TGTGCCAGCAGTTTATCGTGGGTCAGGGGTCCGAATGAGCAGTTCTTC
TRBJ2-1 TRBV19 TRBD1 NA CASSLPGQGKNEQFF TGTGCCAGTAGTCTCCCTGGACAGGGGAAAAATGAGCAGTTCTTC
TRBJ2-1 TRBV19 TRBD2 NA CASSIPGLAANNEQFF TGTGCCAGTAGTATCCCGGGACTAGCGGCTAACAATGAGCAGTTCTTC
TRBJ2-7 TRBV28 NA NA CASISPGSYEQYF TGTGCCAGCATTTCCCCCGGCTCCTACGAGCAGTACTTC
TRBJ2-7 TRBV27 NA NA CASSTPRVPYEQYF TGTGCCAGCAGTACCCCCAGGGTCCCCTACGAGCAGTACTTC
TRBJ1-5 TRBV30 NA NA CAWSQGNNQPQHF TGTGCCTGGAGCCAGGGAAACAATCAGCCCCAGCATTTT
TRBJ2-1 TRBV5-5 TRBD2 NA CASSPNGLAGASEQFF TGTGCCAGCAGCCCCAACGGACTAGCGGGAGCAAGTGAGCAGTTCTTC
TRBJ1-3 TRBV4-2 TRBD1 NA CASSQVGTGGSFGNTIYF TGTGCCAGCAGCCAAGTAGGGACAGGGGGCAGTTTTGGAAACACCATATATTTT
TRBJ1-1 TRBV5-1 NA NA CASSQGVNTEAFF TGCGCCAGCTCACAGGGCGTGAACACTGAAGCTTTCTTT
TRBJ2-1 TRBV9 NA NA CASSVGYGGYNEQFF TGTGCCAGCAGCGTAGGCTACGGCGGATACAATGAGCAGTTCTTC
TRBJ2-7 TRBV5-1 NA NA CASSLGGQGPHEQYF TGCGCCAGCAGCTTGGGCGGTCAGGGGCCCCACGAGCAGTACTTC
TRBJ2-4 TRBV30 NA NA CAWSWQGAKNIQYF TGTGCCTGGAGTTGGCAGGGGGCCAAAAACATTCAGTACTTC
TRBJ1-2 TRBV18 NA NA CASSPLGKEGYGYTF TGTGCCAGCTCACCCCTAGGGAAGGAGGGCTATGGCTACACCTTC
TRBJ2-4 TRBV28 TRBD1 few CASSRQGNRNIQYF TGTGCCAGCAGTCGACAGGGGAATAGAAACATTCAGTACTTC
TRBJ1-2 TRBV5-4 NA NA CASSLDSPTNYGYTF TGTGCCAGCAGTTTGGACAGCCCGACCAACTATGGCTACACCTTC
TRBJ2-1 TRBV7-9 TRBD2 NA CASSTTSEEINEQFF TGTGCCAGCAGCACAACTAGCGAAGAGATTAATGAGCAGTTCTTC
TRBJ2-2 TRBV9 NA NA CASSVEASNTGELFF TGTGCCAGCAGCGTAGAAGCATCGAACACCGGGGAGCTGTTTTTT
TRBJ2-6 TRBV19 NA NA CASSISQGSSGANVLTF TGTGCCAGTAGTATAAGTCAGGGGAGCTCTGGGGCCAACGTCCTGACTTTC
TRBJ1-1 TRBV19 NA NA CASSIRGWANTEAFF TGTGCCAGTAGTATTCGGGGGTGGGCGAACACTGAAGCTTTCTTT
TRBJ1-1 TRBV21-1 NA NA CASSKVGTENTEAFF TGTGCCAGCAGCAAAGTAGGGACAGAGAACACTGAAGCTTTCTTT
TRBJ2-2 TRBV5-6 NA NA CASNHGRFNTGELFF TGTGCCAGCAACCACGGGAGATTCAACACCGGGGAGCTGTTTTTT
TRBJ2-1 TRBV5-1 TRBD2 NA CASSFLAGAAYNEQFF TGCGCCAGCAGCTTTTTAGCGGGAGCGGCCTACAATGAGCAGTTCTTC
TRBJ2-3 TRBV2 TRBD1 NA CASSEGDRGTDTQYF TGTGCCAGCAGTGAGGGGGACAGGGGCACAGATACGCAGTATTTT
TRBJ2-2 TRBV19 TRBD2 NA CASTGTSGRGSTGELFF TGTGCCAGTACTGGGACTAGCGGGAGAGGGAGCACCGGGGAGCTGTTTTTT
TRBJ1-4 TRBV6-6 NA NA CASSTRPATNEKLFF TGTGCCAGCAGTACCAGGCCCGCAACTAATGAAAAACTGTTTTTT
TRBJ2-2 TRBV10-3 NA NA CAIRLGGELFF TGTGCCATACGACTAGGCGGGGAGCTGTTTTTT